The clone carrying this TCR beta chain was recorded a few times. Its antigen is unidentified. The library targeted TCRbeta and was prepared with unique molecular identifiers. TCRdb used MiXCR to reprocess the PCR reads, holding one entry per CDR3 protein. The repertoire holds 100,000 or so distinct CDR3 sequences, with roughly 6% as singletons. This specimen comes from a study of T-cell reconstitution after alpha-beta-depleted transplantation in children. Findings and limits, study-wide: TCRbeta diversity was high at day 60 in some patients (a result of surviving recipient T cells and thymic progenitors). Most T-cell counts and diversity one year after the transplant came from T cells that were newly produced. Reportedly, roughly two months post-transplant, alpha-beta T cells arose from several hundred expanded graft clones.

This CDR3 is 15 amino acids long. Germline V gene data show CDR1 as MNHEY and CDR2 as SMNVEV (reference sequence). With 6 bases removed from V and 2 bases from J, the gap between germline ends came to 16 bases. This clonotype was sampled from a female patient aged 2 to 10 who had a stem cell transplant for Fanconi anemia, so the T cells may come from the graft donor. The source material was PBMCs, mostly from graft donor cells, sampled 60 days after TCRalphabeta/CD19-depleted stem cell transplant. The rearrangement joins TRBV27 to TRBJ1-2, with D unclear. CDR3 nucleotides: TGTGCCAGCAGGATGTATTTCGGGGAAAACTATGGCTACACCTTC. Amino acids: CASRMYFGENYGYTF.